This T cell receptor beta chain stems from a study of T cells in Graves' hyperthyroidism and ophthalmopathy. Whole-study findings and limits: Most thyroid clonotypes that were expanded above 0.001 also turned up in blood. Before onset, ophthalmopathy was predicted by the model a median roughly six months earlier.

Researchers amplified the TCR beta CDR3 regions from RNA transcripts. The study used the HTBI primer set for a first-round RT-PCR of the TCR CDR3. MiXCR, applied by TCRdb to the multiplex PCR reads, yields one record per CDR3 protein. The table records 600,000 to 700,000 distinct CDR3 sequences, less than 45% of them present only once. The CDR3 contains 13 residues. Trimming cost V 7 bases and J 0 bases, with 13 bases left between them. The germline V gene has CDR1 DFQATT and CDR2 SNEGSKA (reference sequence). The study excluded patients with uncontrolled infection, other autoimmune disease, pregnancy or lactation. Based on clinical symptoms, serum thyroxine and TRAb, thyroid ultrasound and orbital computed tomography, diagnoses were reached. Concerning this clonotype itself: Antigen specificity is unknown.

The sequence derives from an adult man with Graves' disease, either hyperthyroidism or ophthalmopathy (not recorded which). Sequencing was carried out using peripheral blood or thyroid tissue (not recorded which). The chain uses TRBV20-1 and TRBJ2-7, with D possibly matching TRBD2 (6 bases). The CDR3 loop is CSGVGGTSYEQYF. The CDR3 DNA follows: TGCAGTGGGGTCGGCGGGACCTCCTACGAGCAGTACTTC.